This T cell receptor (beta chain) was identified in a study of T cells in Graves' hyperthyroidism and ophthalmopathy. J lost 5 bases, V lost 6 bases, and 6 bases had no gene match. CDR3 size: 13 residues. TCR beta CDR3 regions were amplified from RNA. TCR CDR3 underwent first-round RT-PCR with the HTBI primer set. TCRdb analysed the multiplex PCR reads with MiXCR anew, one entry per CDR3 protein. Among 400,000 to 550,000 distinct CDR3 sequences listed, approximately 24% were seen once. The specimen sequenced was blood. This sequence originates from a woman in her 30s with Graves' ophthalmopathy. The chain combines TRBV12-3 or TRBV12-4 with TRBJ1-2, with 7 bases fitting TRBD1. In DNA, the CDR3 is TGTGCCAGCAGCGCGGGACAGCAGTATGGCTACACCTTC. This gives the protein CASSAGQQYGYTF.